The 22 T cell receptor beta chains reported below all come from one sample, sequenced in a study of CD8 T cells in ankylosing spondylitis. These TCRs' antigens remain unknown. Study-wide points: Within ankylosing spondylitis blood, a TCR beta motif made up of fewer than ten highly homologous variants appeared to be characteristic.

TCRdb processed the 5' RACE reads anew with MiXCR; each CDR3 protein has one entry. The repertoire holds roughly 440,000 distinct CDR3 sequences, with about a sixth as singletons. Sequencing input: blood, either unsorted or a sorted T cell fraction (not recorded which). Every receptor here comes from a male donor with ankylosing spondylitis.

The table lists this clonotype with a count of one. V and J are TRBV9 and TRBJ2-6; D tentatively fits TRBD1 or TRBD2 (6 bases each). CDR1 SGDLS and CDR2 YYNGEE come from the germline V gene. CDR3 length: 16 residues. V lost 1 base, J lost 2 bases, and 10 bases lay in between. The CDR3 here is CASSVYGGPGANVLTF. CDR3 bases: TGTGCCAGCAGCGTATACGGGGGCCCTGGGGCCAACGTCCTGACTTTC.

This clonotype was seen a handful of times. The chain has TRBV6-5 and TRBJ1-1, with TRBD1 matching over 7 bases. The CDR3 is 15 amino acids. CDR1 is MNHEY and CDR2 is SVGAGI in the germline V gene. The junction had 10 bases not matched to a gene; V was cut back by 6 bases and J by 3 bases. The CDR3 DNA reads TGTGCCAGCAGGTACAGGGACAGCGAGTACACTGAAGCTTTCTTT. This sequence encodes CASRYRDSEYTEAFF.

The rearrangement uses TRBV10-3 and TRBJ2-7; D gene uncertain. The V end was cut by 3 bases, the J end by 4 bases, with 7 bases between. The CDR3 contains 12 residues. Germline V lookup: CDR1 ENHRY, CDR2 SYGVKD. The CDR3 sequence is CAISEDRYEQYF. For the CDR3, the DNA is TGTGCCATCAGTGAAGACCGGTACGAGCAGTACTTC.

The table lists this clonotype with many counts. The chain recombines TRBV5-1 with TRBJ2-3; weak D call: TRBD2 (6 bases). The CDR3 has 15 residues. Germline assignment: CDR1 SGHRS and CDR2 YFSETQ. Trimming pared 4 bases from V and 5 bases from J, leaving 17 bases between. The CDR3 DNA reads TGCGCCAGCAGCCCTGACTACCTCGGGGGAGATACGCAGTATTTT. It translates to CASSPDYLGGDTQYF.

The chain uses TRBV10-3 and TRBJ1-1; 7 bases are shared with TRBD1. The germline V gene encodes CDR1 ENHRY and CDR2 SYGVKD. The CDR3 has 14 amino acids. V shed 8 bases, J shed 5 bases, and the junction held 11 bases outside the gene matches. CDR3 loop: CAIRQGRGVTEAFF. The DNA for the CDR3 is TGTGCCATCCGACAGGGCCGGGGTGTGACTGAAGCTTTCTTT.

The chain couples TRBV7-3 to TRBJ2-2, with 9 bases identical to TRBD1. CDR3 length: 15 amino acids. Trimming took 5 bases from V and 7 from J; bases not matched to a gene: 8. From germline, CDR1 is SGHTA and CDR2 FQGTGA. The chain's CDR3 is CASSPRGQGVGELFF. The CDR3 coding sequence is TGTGCCAGCAGCCCAAGGGGACAGGGTGTCGGGGAGCTGTTTTTT.

This clonotype was observed at least ten times. The chain has TRBV24-1 and TRBJ1-5; D is perhaps TRBD1 (5 bases). Germline V gene data show CDR1 as KGHDR and CDR2 as SFDVKD. This CDR3 has 16 residues. Trimming took off 8 bases at V and 2 bases at J, with 18 bases between the two ends. This chain's CDR3 is CATTALGRGGNQPQHF. The CDR3 DNA is TGTGCCACCACGGCGTTGGGGCGCGGGGGCAATCAGCCCCAGCATTTT.

The V gene is TRBV20-1, the J gene TRBJ2-7; 7 nucleotides agree with TRBD1. Trimming at V came to 6 bases and at J to 7 bases, leaving 6 bases not matched to a gene. This CDR3 is built from 11 residues. Germline loops: CDR1 DFQATT, CDR2 SNEGSKA (reference sequence). The CDR3 region has the DNA TGCAGTGCCGACAGGGAACGTGAGCAGTACTTC. Its translation: CSADREREQYF.

This clonotype was found a few times. Sequence at one end of the junction differs from germline and may be a read error. The J gene is TRBJ1-5, the V gene TRBV10-3; D gene unclear. The CDR3 has 13 amino acids. Germline V gene lookup returns CDR1 ENHRY and CDR2 SYGVKD. The CDR3 bases are TGTGCCATCAGCGAGCCCAGCAGTCAGCCCCAGCATTTT. The encoded protein is CAISEPSSQPQHF.

This clonotype was counted between two and nine times. One junction end does not reproduce the germline sequence, and a read error may be involved. The chain couples TRBV7-3 to TRBJ1-2; 8 bases match TRBD1. CDR3 length: 16 residues. Germline V gene data show CDR1 as SGHTA and CDR2 as FQGTGA. In nucleotides, the CDR3 is TGTGCCAGCAGCGCTACTGCGGGAGGGCAGGGGGCTGGAGTCTTCTTC. It is translated as CASSATAGGQGAGVFF.

This chain uses TRBV6-5 with TRBJ2-1, with 15 nucleotides matching TRBD2. This CDR3 comprises 18 residues. The V gene's germline CDR1 is MNHEY and CDR2 SVGAGI. J lost 8 bases, V lost 0 bases, and 8 bases had no gene match. The CDR3: CASSYSGLAGGRVHEQFF. In nucleotides, the CDR3 is TGTGCCAGCAGTTACTCTGGACTAGCGGGGGGGCGGGTCCATGAGCAGTTCTTC.

There are many counts of this clonotype. The CDR3 DNA sequence: TGTGCCAGCAGGAGACAGGGTAACGGGGACTATGGCTACACCTTC. Translating gives CASRRQGNGDYGYTF. The chain employs TRBV6-1 and TRBJ1-2; 7 bases agree with TRBD1. V shed 6 bases and J 3 bases; nucleotides not matched to a gene: 10. This CDR3 contains 15 residues. CDR1 and CDR2 from the germline V gene are MNHNS and SASEGT.

There are a few counts of this clonotype. This sequence joins TRBV10-3 and TRBJ1-1; tentatively, D is TRBD1 (5 bases). Trimming pared 5 bases from V and 1 base from J, leaving 17 bases between. The germline V gene has CDR1 ENHRY and CDR2 SYGVKD. The CDR3 is 16 residues long. The CDR3 DNA reads TGTGCCATCAGTTCGACAGACGTGATGACGAACACTGAAGCTTTCTTT. Protein sequence: CAISSTDVMTNTEAFF.

This clonotype was observed a few times. The rearrangement uses TRBV12-3 or TRBV12-4 and TRBJ2-3, with no clear D. The CDR3 loop spans 12 amino acids. Trimming pared 5 bases from V and 2 bases from J, leaving 5 bases between. CDR3 sequence (DNA): TGTGCCAGCAGTCGCACCACAGATACGCAGTATTTT. Its protein product is CASSRTTDTQYF.

This clonotype was recorded a few times. The chain combines TRBV28 with TRBJ2-5; TRBD2 aligns across 12 bases. With 5 bases clipped from V and 7 bases from J, the junction kept 5 bases outside the gene matches. Germline V gives CDR1 MDHEN, CDR2 SYDVKM. The CDR3 sequence is 14 residues long. CDR3 DNA: TGTGCCAGCAGTCTAGCGGGAGGGAGGGGGACCCAGTACTTC. Its protein product is CASSLAGGRGTQYF. Combining the CDR3 with reference TRBV28 and TRBJ2-5 gives the whole variable domain DVKVTQSSRYLVKRTGEKVFLECVQDMDHENMFWYRQDPGLGLRLIYFSYDVKMKEKGDIPEGYSVSREKKERFSLILESASTNQTSMYLCASSLAGGRGTQYFGPGTRLLVL.

This clonotype was observed a handful of times. The CDR3 sequence is CSTPGRGNADTQYF. The CDR3 coding sequence is TGCAGCACCCCCGGGCGGGGGAACGCAGATACGCAGTATTTT. The rearrangement joins TRBV29-1 to TRBJ2-3; the match to TRBD2 covers 7 bases. CDR3 length: 14 residues. V trimming: 8 bases; J trimming: 4 bases; junction bases outside the gene matches: 12. Germline V CDR1 and CDR2: SQVTM, ANQGSEA.

The chain uses TRBV7-8 and TRBJ2-3; D possibly corresponds to TRBD2 (5 bases). Germline V gene sequence: CDR1 SGHVS, CDR2 FQNEAQ. The CDR3 is 16 residues long. V lost 3 bases and J lost 0, with 13 bases in between. For the CDR3, the DNA is TGTGCCAGCAGCTTGAAGACTATGGCTAGCACAGATACGCAGTATTTT. Translated, it gives CASSLKTMASTDTQYF.

The rearrangement joins TRBV5-1 to TRBJ1-4, with 7 bases aligning to TRBD1. CDR1 is SGHRS and CDR2 is YFSETQ in the germline V gene. The V gene end was trimmed by 5 bases and the J gene end by 7 bases; junction bases not matched to a gene: 11. The CDR3 length is 15 residues. CDR3 sequence (DNA): TGCGCCAGCAGGCCGGAGGGGGCAGCTGGTGAAAAACTGTTTTTT. Its translation: CASRPEGAAGEKLFF.

This clonotype was detected many times. The rearrangement links TRBV5-1 to TRBJ2-3; D is unresolved. V lost 4 bases to trimming and J lost 4 bases, with 16 bases between them. The CDR3 has 15 amino acids. CDR1 SGHRS and CDR2 YFSETQ come from the germline V gene. The CDR3 spells CASSLPHSDADTQYF. CDR3 in DNA: TGCGCCAGCAGCCTCCCCCACAGTGACGCAGATACGCAGTATTTT. Using reference TRBV5-1 and TRBJ2-3 for the parts outside the CDR3, the full variable domain is KAGVTQTPRYLIKTRGQQVTLSCSPISGHRSVSWYQQTPGQGLQFLFEYFSETQRNKGNFPGRFSGRQFSNSRSEMNVSTLELGDSALYLCASSLPHSDADTQYFGPGTRLTVL.

This clonotype has a handful of counts. V is TRBV20-1 and J is TRBJ2-5; TRBD2 is a possible D gene (6 bases). Germline V CDR1 and CDR2: DFQATT, SNEGSKA (reference sequence). V lost 2 bases and J lost 4, with 8 bases in between. The CDR3 is 12 amino acids. CDR3 bases: TGCAGTGCTAGAATCGGGGGAGAGACCCAGTACTTC. Protein: CSARIGGETQYF.

This clonotype showed up just a few times. This chain joins TRBV12-3 or TRBV12-4 and TRBJ2-1; D call uncertain. The germline V and J ends were trimmed by 3 bases and 6 bases, with 9 bases remaining between them. The CDR3 contains 13 residues. In DNA form, the CDR3 reads TGTGCCAGCAGTTTGAAACATAGCAATGAGCAGTTCTTC. This encodes CASSLKHSNEQFF.

A few counts support this clonotype. The V and J genes are TRBV4-3 and TRBJ2-1; 9 bases match TRBD2. This CDR3 contains 17 residues. Looked up from germline, CDR1 is LGHNA and CDR2 is YSLEER. V lost 0 bases and J lost 4; bases outside the gene matches: 7. The CDR3 DNA is TGCGCCAGCAGCCAAGATATAGCGGGAGCGCTTTACAATGAGCAGTTCTTC. It encodes CASSQDIAGALYNEQFF.